The rows below give T cell receptor beta chains drawn from one sample of a study of spatial heterogeneity in lung cancer. One entry per CDR3 protein results from TCRdb running MiXCR on the 5' RACE reads. This table has approximately 11,000 distinct CDR3 sequences, approximately 8% appearing once. The sample consisted of lung tumor tissue, taken at surgery. Every receptor here comes from a female donor with early-stage non-small cell lung cancer. Both conserved end residues are trimmed from each CDR3. Each record gives: V gene, CDR3 protein.

TRBV7-2 | ASSAGLGKPQH
TRBV18 | ASSRPGQEGAFRYGYT
TRBV11-1 | ASSLARYNEQF
TRBV5-6 | ASSPTTTGGRQETQY
TRBV29-1 | SVAGGTGDYEQY
TRBV28 | ASEPPQTDEQY
TRBV5-8 | ASSSAGMNRQPQH
TRBV28 | ASSSYSGGGGFRY
TRBV11-2 | ASTIVGRGSGELF
TRBV25-1 | ASSGSTSGGAYNEQF
TRBV19 | ASSLQRGVSTGELF
TRBV3-1 | ASSQPFDRGGTDTQY
TRBV11-2 | ASSADKGALYNEQF
TRBV29-1 | SVRRTGINEQF
TRBV7-2 | ASSLISGNTEAF
TRBV29-1 | SVEVLVGETQY
TRBV25-1 | ASSESERRALETQY
TRBV24-1 | ATSGDGDQPQH
TRBV20-1 | SAREEYEQY
TRBV12-3/TRBV12-4 | ASPRGGVDTGELF
TRBV12-3/TRBV12-4 | ASSRDREYGYT